The source of this T cell receptor beta chain is a study of OX40 agonist ivuxolimab in advanced cancers. Across the study: Patients treated during dose escalation were battling hepatocellular carcinoma, melanoma, renal cell or head and neck cancer. Study-wide points: Researchers did not establish what antigens the expanded peripheral T cells target.

With respect to this clone: Its antigen is not identified.

The CDR3 is made up of 13 amino acids. In germline, CDR1 is SQVTM, CDR2 ANQGSEA. Trimming left V 7 bases short and J 0 bases short, with 12 bases between. Using immunoSEQ multiplex PCR, the repertoire was profiled, and TCRdb retains in-frame clones only, with some absent. The sample has some 95,000 clones, 75% to 90% seen once. This chain uses TRBV29-1 with TRBJ1-1; D not resolved. Sequences were derived from CD4+ or CD8+ T cells sorted from blood, sampled in a trial of the OX40 agonist ivuxolimab. This TCR was recovered from an adult with an advanced solid tumor such as melanoma, head and neck, liver or kidney cancer. The CDR3 region is CSGTGFMNTEAFF. Written as DNA, the CDR3 is TGCAGCGGTACCGGGTTCATGAACACTGAAGCTTTCTTT.